This TCR beta chain was found in a study of cytotoxic CD8 clonotypes in ibrutinib-treated CLL. Study-level results: Patients with sustained remission and those progressing were sampled at differing times.

The V end lost 3 bases, the J end lost 5 bases, and 8 bases lay between the germline ends. CDR3 length equals 13 residues. Germline V CDR1 and CDR2: MNHEY, SMNVEV (reference sequence). For this clone: Its antigen is not identified.

The intended depth for sequencing was 1 in 200,000 to 1 in 1 million T cells. TCRdb's copy holds only in-frame clones and misses some; the assay was immunoSEQ multiplex PCR. The table includes 150,000 to 250,000 clones, 72% detected once. Material: PBMCs, obtained after 24 months of ibrutinib treatment. This TCR was recovered from a human donor with chronic lymphocytic leukemia. The V call is TRBV27, the J call TRBJ2-1, with D unresolved. CDR3 amino acids: CASSFGLNNEQFF. The CDR3 DNA follows: TGTGCCAGCAGTTTTGGTTTAAACAATGAGCAGTTCTTC.